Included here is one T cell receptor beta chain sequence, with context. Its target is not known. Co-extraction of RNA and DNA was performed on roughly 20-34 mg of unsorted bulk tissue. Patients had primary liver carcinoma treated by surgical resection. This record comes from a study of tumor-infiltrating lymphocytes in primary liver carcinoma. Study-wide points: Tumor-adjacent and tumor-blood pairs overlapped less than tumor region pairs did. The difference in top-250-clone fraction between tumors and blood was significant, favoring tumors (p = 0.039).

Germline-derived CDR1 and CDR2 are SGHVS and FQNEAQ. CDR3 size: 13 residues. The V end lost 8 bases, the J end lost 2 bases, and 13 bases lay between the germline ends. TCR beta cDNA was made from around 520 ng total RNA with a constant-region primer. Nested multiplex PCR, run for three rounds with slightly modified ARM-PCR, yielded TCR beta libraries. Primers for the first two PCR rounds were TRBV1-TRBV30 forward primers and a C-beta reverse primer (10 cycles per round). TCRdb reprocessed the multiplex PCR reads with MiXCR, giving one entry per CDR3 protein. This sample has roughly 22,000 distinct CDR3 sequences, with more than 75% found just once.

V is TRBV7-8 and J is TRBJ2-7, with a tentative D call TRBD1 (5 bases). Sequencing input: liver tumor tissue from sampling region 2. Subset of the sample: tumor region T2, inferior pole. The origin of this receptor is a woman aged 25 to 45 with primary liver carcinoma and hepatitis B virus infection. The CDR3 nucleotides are TGTGCCAGCGGACACGGGTGCGCCTACGAGCAGTACTTC. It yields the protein CASGHGCAYEQYF.